This TCR beta chain stems from a study of CD8+ T cells in alopecia areata. Study-wide results and caveats: Treatment with tofacitinib significantly lowered scalp clonality and reduced expanded CD8+ clones among the top 100. For lesional scalp, especially alopecia totalis/universalis, clonality was higher than in normal scalp. While patients received tofacitinib, many expanded lesional clones remained present in scalp and blood.

The germline V and J ends were trimmed by 5 bases and 4 bases, with 11 bases remaining between them. The germline V gene encodes CDR1 MNHEY and CDR2 SMNVEV (reference sequence). The CDR3 has 13 amino acids. As for treatment: oral pan-JAK inhibitor, 5-10 mg twice daily. About this clone itself: Its antigen is undetermined.

As the sequencing template, cDNA was produced by extracting RNA and reverse transcribing it. Measured with immunoSEQ multiplex PCR; TCRdb has only the in-frame clones, and not every one. The table includes more than 200,000 clones, less than 45% detected once. The V and J genes are TRBV27 and TRBJ1-2; possible D gene TRBD1, 5 bases. The specimen comprised CD4+ T cells sorted from blood, sampled around week 36, from a patient treated with tofacitinib. The source is a human donor with alopecia areata. CDR3 DNA sequence: TGTGCCAGCAGTCACTCAGGGAGCTATGGCTACACCTTC. It codes for CASSHSGSYGYTF.